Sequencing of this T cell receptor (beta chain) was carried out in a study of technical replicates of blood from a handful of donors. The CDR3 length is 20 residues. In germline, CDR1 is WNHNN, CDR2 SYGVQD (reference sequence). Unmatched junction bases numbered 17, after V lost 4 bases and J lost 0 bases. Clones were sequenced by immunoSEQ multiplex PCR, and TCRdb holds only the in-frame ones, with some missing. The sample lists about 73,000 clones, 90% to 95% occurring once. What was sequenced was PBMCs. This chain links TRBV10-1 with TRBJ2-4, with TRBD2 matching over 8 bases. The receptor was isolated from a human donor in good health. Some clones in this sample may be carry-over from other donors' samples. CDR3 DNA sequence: TGCGCCAGCAGTGGCTTTAGGCCTAGCGGGCGGAAAATAGCCAAAAACATTCAGTACTTC. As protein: CASSGFRPSGRKIAKNIQYF.